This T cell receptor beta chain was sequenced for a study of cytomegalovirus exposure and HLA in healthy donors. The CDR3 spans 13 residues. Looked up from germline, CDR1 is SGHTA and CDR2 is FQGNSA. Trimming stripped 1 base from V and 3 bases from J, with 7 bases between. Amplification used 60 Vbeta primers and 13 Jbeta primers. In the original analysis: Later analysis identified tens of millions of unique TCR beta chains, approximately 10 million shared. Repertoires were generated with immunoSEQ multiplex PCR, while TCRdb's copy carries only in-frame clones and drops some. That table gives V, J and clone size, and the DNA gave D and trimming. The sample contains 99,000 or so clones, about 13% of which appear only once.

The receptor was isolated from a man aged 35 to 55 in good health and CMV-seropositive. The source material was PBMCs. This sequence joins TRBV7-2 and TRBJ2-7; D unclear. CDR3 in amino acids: CASSLGPNYEQYF. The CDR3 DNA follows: TGTGCCAGCAGCTTAGGTCCCAACTACGAGCAGTACTTC.